The clone carrying this T cell receptor (beta chain) was counted once. What it recognizes is unknown. This CDR3 spans 15 amino acids. The V gene's germline CDR1 is SGHAT and CDR2 FQDESV (reference sequence). After removal of 5 bases from V and 3 bases from J, the junction contained 6 bases not matched to a gene. With a J-beta primer mix and a sample-barcoded 5' primer, a second PCR ran about 6 to 11 cycles. Each sample yielded at least 2.5 million CDR3-containing paired-end reads. MiXCR, run by TCRdb on the 5' RACE reads, gives a single entry per CDR3 protein. The sample lists about 780,000 distinct CDR3 sequences, 46% occurring once. These data belong to a study of blood T cells in healthy people across ages. Notes on the study in general: Long-lived donors had more naive CD4+ cells and higher diversity than aged donors. Estimates drawn from one million T cells were deemed to understate diversity.

The specimen was blood. The clonotype comes from a man older than 75 in good health. This chain joins TRBV11-1 and TRBJ2-1, with 8 positions matching TRBD1. CDR3 protein: CASSPLGQGYNEQFF. DNA for the CDR3: TGTGCCAGCAGCCCGCTCGGACAGGGCTACAATGAGCAGTTCTTC.